Presented here are 14 T cell receptor beta chains from one specimen sequenced in a study of spatial heterogeneity in lung cancer. Their recognized antigens are unknown. TCRdb ran MiXCR on the 5' RACE reads and lists one entry per CDR3 protein. Of a few thousand distinct CDR3 sequences in the sample, 8% to 9.5% were seen once. Time point specified: sample taken at primary tumor resection. Findings of the study overall: The study found that expanded intratumoral alpha and beta TCR counts tracked tumor mutation counts.

Here the sequenced sample was lung tumor tissue, taken at surgery. These receptors all stem from a male donor with early-stage non-small cell lung cancer.

This clonotype was detected many times. V usage is TRBV7-8 and J usage is TRBJ1-5; TRBD1 might be the D (5 bases). The germline V and J ends were trimmed by 1 base and 4 bases, with 11 bases remaining between them. Per the germline V gene, CDR1 is SGHVS and CDR2 is FQNEAQ. This CDR3 has 15 amino acids. The CDR3 loop reads CASSLEAGGNQPQHF. CDR3 DNA sequence: TGTGCCAGCAGCTTAGAGGCCGGGGGGAATCAGCCCCAGCATTTT.

This clonotype showed up just a few times. The V and J genes are TRBV5-1 and TRBJ1-4; no clear D. Germline lookup yields CDR1 SGHRS and CDR2 YFSETQ. The V end was cut by 5 bases, the J end by 5 bases, with 10 bases between. The CDR3 contains 13 residues. The CDR3 nucleotides are TGCGCCAGCAGACGGCAGTCAAATGAAAAACTGTTTTTT. Translation gives CASRRQSNEKLFF.

Many counts were recorded for this clonotype. This chain links TRBV7-9 with TRBJ1-1, with D possibly TRBD1 on 5 matching bases. The V gene's germline CDR1 is SEHNR and CDR2 FQNEAQ (reference sequence). This CDR3 has 16 residues. V lost 2 bases to trimming and J lost 6 bases, with 19 bases between them. In DNA form, the CDR3 reads TGTGCCAGCAGCTTACCCTACGGGGGGTCTTCGGCTGAAGCTTTCTTT. The encoded protein is CASSLPYGGSSAEAFF.

The chain employs TRBV28 and TRBJ2-7; D may be TRBD2 (6 bases). CDR1 MDHEN and CDR2 SYDVKM come from the germline V gene. Trimming left V 8 bases short and J 5 bases short, with 16 bases between. The length of the CDR3 is 13 residues. The CDR3 DNA reads TGTGCCAGCCATGGGCGGGATTACCACGAGCAGTACTTC. This translates into CASHGRDYHEQYF.

This clonotype is medium-sized. This sequence joins TRBV19 and TRBJ2-2; 11 bases align to TRBD2. V lost 4 bases and J lost 5; bases outside the gene matches: 6. The CDR3 sequence is 16 residues long. CDR1 and CDR2 (germline): LNHDA, SQIVND (reference sequence). CDR3 sequence (DNA): TGTGCCAGTAGTAGTGCGTCTAGCGGGAGGACCGGGGAGCTGTTTTTT. Protein sequence: CASSSASSGRTGELFF.

This clonotype is medium-sized (0.01 to 0.1%). V and J are TRBV2 and TRBJ1-2, with D perhaps matching TRBD1 (5 bases). There are 12 residues in the CDR3. Germline lookup yields CDR1 SNHLY and CDR2 FYNNEI. The V and J ends lost 6 bases and 6 bases respectively, with 11 bases between them. CDR3 nucleotide sequence: TGTGCCAGCAGGGTCGTCAGGGATGGCTACACCTTC. Its protein is CASRVVRDGYTF.

In its sample, this clonotype was seen many times. The chain has TRBV5-1 and TRBJ1-2, with D unclear. The germline V gene has CDR1 SGHRS and CDR2 YFSETQ. Trimming pared 0 bases from V and 6 bases from J, leaving 6 bases between. This CDR3 comprises 12 residues. The CDR3 bases are TGCGCCAGCAGCTTGGACAGAGATGGCTACACCTTC. This translates into CASSLDRDGYTF.

By share, this clonotype ranks as large. The chain links TRBV18 to TRBJ2-2; D is perhaps TRBD2 (5 bases). The CDR3 runs to 17 residues. Germline CDR1 reads KGHSH; CDR2 reads LQKENI. Deletions cut 4 bases from V and 0 bases from J, with 15 bases between. CDR3 coding DNA: TGTGCCAGCTCACGGGCACCTCCGGGGACGAACACCGGGGAGCTGTTTTTT. Amino acids: CASSRAPPGTNTGELFF.

The gene calls are TRBV7-9 and TRBJ2-6, with D unclear. In germline, CDR1 is SEHNR, CDR2 FQNEAQ (reference sequence). The length of the CDR3 is 16 residues. Trimming shortened V by 3 bases and J by 2 bases, and 11 bases separated the two germline ends. The CDR3 loop is CASSLASRTGANVLTF. The DNA for the CDR3 is TGTGCCAGCAGCTTGGCCTCGCGGACTGGGGCCAACGTCCTGACTTTC. Using reference TRBV7-9 and TRBJ2-6 for the parts outside the CDR3, the full variable domain is DTGVSQNPRHKITKRGQNVTFRCDPISEHNRLYWYRQTLGQGPEFLTYFQNEAQLEKSRLLSDRFSAERPKGSFSTLEIQRTEQGDSAMYLCASSLASRTGANVLTFGAGSRLTVL.

This clonotype ranks as medium-sized. The rearrangement uses TRBV9 and TRBJ2-7; TRBD2 aligns across 7 bases. Germline CDR1 and CDR2: SGDLS and YYNGEE. The CDR3 runs 14 residues. J gave up 2 bases and V 0 bases, and 2 bases lay outside the gene matches. The DNA for the CDR3 is TGTGCCAGCAGCGTAGGGGACTACGCCTACGAGCAGTACTTC. Translation gives CASSVGDYAYEQYF.

In its sample, this clonotype is medium-sized. The rearrangement joins TRBV6-5 to TRBJ2-7, with no clear D. This CDR3 is 14 amino acids long. CDR1 MNHEY and CDR2 SVGAGI come from the germline V gene. Trimming took 5 bases from V and 2 from J, leaving 13 bases between them. CDR3 sequence (DNA): TGTGCCAGCAGTCCGGACGGAGCCCCCTACGAGCAGTACTTC. Translating it yields CASSPDGAPYEQYF.

This clonotype is categorized as medium-sized. V gene TRBV4-3 combines with J gene TRBJ2-3; 10 nucleotides line up with TRBD2. CDR1 is LGHNA, CDR2 YSLEER, per germline. J gave up 2 bases and V 0 bases, and 2 bases lay outside the gene matches. This CDR3 spans 16 amino acids. CDR3 amino acids: CASSQEGLAFTDTQYF. The CDR3 nucleotides read TGCGCCAGCAGCCAAGAGGGACTAGCGTTCACAGATACGCAGTATTTT.

By share, this clonotype counts as large. The chain has TRBV28 and TRBJ1-5; weak D call: TRBD1 (5 bases). Between the trimmed V and J ends, which lost 7 bases and 2 bases, there was a span of 9 bases. This CDR3 has 13 residues. The germline V gene has CDR1 MDHEN and CDR2 SYDVKM. For the CDR3, the DNA is TGTGCCAGCACCCGGGACGGCAATCAGCCCCAGCATTTT. Its protein product is CASTRDGNQPQHF.

The V call is TRBV28, the J call TRBJ1-2; D gene ambiguous. CDR1 and CDR2 from the germline V gene are MDHEN and SYDVKM. The CDR3 has 12 residues. The V gene lost 3 bases and the J gene lost 8 bases, with 10 bases spanning the gap. The CDR3 region is CASSFRAFGYTF. In DNA form, the CDR3 reads TGTGCCAGCAGTTTCCGGGCTTTCGGCTACACCTTC.